This TCR beta chain was profiled in a study of T-cell reconstitution after alpha-beta-depleted transplantation in children (TCRdb year 2016). Regarding the complete study: The study quantitatively tracked T-cell immune reconstitution after TCRalphabeta/CD19-depleted allogeneic hematopoietic cell transplantation in children using TCR repertoire profiling.

Library method: PCR. The sequencer was an Illumina HiSeq 2500. Molecular barcoding was employed in the preparation of TCR libraries, with unique molecular identifiers being used to normalize TCRbeta repertoire quantification. The raw public reads went through TCRdb reprocessing: fastp at Q25, MiXCR clone calling, in-frame beta chains kept. One record per CDR3 amino acid sequence lists the most common genes and DNA. Within this sample are about half a million distinct CDR3 sequences, with 12% of them counted one time only. Jointly, the top ten make up more than 5.5% of the sample. V was cut back by 0 bases and J by 6 bases, leaving a gap of 14 bases between them. The CDR3, from cysteine to phenylalanine, totals 14 residues. Only CDR3 DNA remains: 42 bases, in frame from the first base. The germline V gene encodes CDR1 DFQATT and CDR2 SNEGSKA (reference sequence). Points on this clonotype: The target of this receptor is not known. No much larger clone is present one base from it, and per-base qualities are unavailable.

Sequencing was performed on PBMCs from the stem cell graft donor, taken from the stem cell graft. This TCR came from a human donor who donated a stem cell graft to a child with combined immunodeficiency. The sequence is built from TRBV20-1 and TRBJ1-2; perhaps TRBD1 is the D gene, with 5 bases matching. The CDR3 region reads CSARDRGRGNGYTF. The DNA sequence is given as TGCAGTGCTAGAGATAGGGGAAGAGGGAATGGCTACACCTTC.